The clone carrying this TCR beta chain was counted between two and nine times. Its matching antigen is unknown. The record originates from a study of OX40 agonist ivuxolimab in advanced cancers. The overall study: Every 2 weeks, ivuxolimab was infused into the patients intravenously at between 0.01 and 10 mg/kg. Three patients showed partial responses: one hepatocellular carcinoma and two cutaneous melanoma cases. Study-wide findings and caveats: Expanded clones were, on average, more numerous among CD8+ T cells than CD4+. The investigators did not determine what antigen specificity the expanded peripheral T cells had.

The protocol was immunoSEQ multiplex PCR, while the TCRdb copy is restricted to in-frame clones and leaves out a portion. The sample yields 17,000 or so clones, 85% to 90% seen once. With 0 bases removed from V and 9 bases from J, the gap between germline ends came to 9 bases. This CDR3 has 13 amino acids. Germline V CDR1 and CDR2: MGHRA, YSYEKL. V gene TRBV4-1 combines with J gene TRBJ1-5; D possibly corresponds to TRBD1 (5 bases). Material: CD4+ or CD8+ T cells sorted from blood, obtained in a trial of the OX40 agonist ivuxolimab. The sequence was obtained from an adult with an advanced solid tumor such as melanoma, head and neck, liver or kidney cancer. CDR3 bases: TGCGCCAGCAGCCAAGATCGGGGGAGGCCCCAGCATTTT. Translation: CASSQDRGRPQHF.